Listed here is a single T cell receptor (beta chain). The sample originates from a study of shared clonotypes between healthy human individuals. TCRdb's table, derived via immunoSEQ multiplex PCR, lists solely in-frame clones and lacks some. The sample lists about 2 million clones, about 95% occurring once. CDR3 length equals 15 residues. V trimming: 5 bases; J trimming: 5 bases; junction bases outside the gene matches: 6. Germline CDR1 and CDR2: MGHRA and YSYEKL. Terminally differentiated effector memory CD45RA+ cells were left out of the naive CD8 fraction, which was CD45RO-negative and positively selected for CCR7.

The sample taken for sequencing was naive CD8+ T cells sorted from blood. The TCR was taken from a man aged 18 to 29 in good health. This chain joins TRBV4-1 and TRBJ2-1; TRBD2 aligns across 10 bases. CDR3 protein: CASSNLAGVDNEQFF. The CDR3, as DNA: TGCGCCAGCAGCAACCTAGCGGGAGTTGACAATGAGCAGTTCTTC.